The 15 T cell receptor beta chains below were found in one sample sequenced in a study of spatial heterogeneity in lung cancer. One entry per CDR3 protein, called by TCRdb with MiXCR from the 5' RACE reads. The sample lists 20,000 to 25,000 distinct CDR3 sequences, less than 20% seen once, with about 30% in the top ten. Study results and caveats: One measure, the expanded intratumoral alpha and beta TCR count, tracked tumor mutation counts.

Their recognized antigens are unknown. Documented time point: sample taken at primary tumor resection. The sample here was lung tumor tissue, taken at surgery. The receptors derive from a female donor with early-stage non-small cell lung cancer.

The chain links TRBV9 to TRBJ2-1; 11 nucleotides line up with TRBD2. The CDR3 runs to 16 residues. Unmatched junction bases numbered 7, after V lost 4 bases and J lost 4 bases. Germline CDR1 SGDLS, CDR2 YYNGEE. For the CDR3, the DNA is TGTGCCAGCAGCTCCCCACTAGCGGGAGTTTACAATGAGCAGTTCTTC. Its translation is CASSSPLAGVYNEQFF. Based on the CDR3 plus reference TRBV9 and TRBJ2-1, the full variable domain is DSGVTQTPKHLITATGQRVTLRCSPRSGDLSVYWYQQSLDQGLQFLIQYYNGEERAKGNILERFSAQQFPDLHSELNLSSLELGDSALYFCASSSPLAGVYNEQFFGPGTRLTVL.

The chain carries TRBV20-1 and TRBJ2-5; TRBD1 is a possible D gene (6 bases). The V gene lost 0 bases and the J gene lost 9 bases, with 14 bases spanning the gap. Germline V gene data show CDR1 as DFQATT and CDR2 as SNEGSKA (reference sequence). The CDR3 contains 13 residues. In DNA, the CDR3 is TGCAGTGCTAGAGAAGGGGGAGTGGGGTCCCAGTACTTC. This translates into CSAREGGVGSQYF.

This clonotype was seen ten or more times. The chain uses TRBV20-1 and TRBJ2-7; the match to TRBD2 covers 8 bases. V was clipped by 3 bases and J by 3 bases; unmatched bases: 7. CDR3 length: 14 amino acids. Germline V gives CDR1 DFQATT, CDR2 SNEGSKA (reference sequence). CDR3 protein: CSASGGLVGYEQYF. Here the CDR3 DNA reads TGCAGTGCTAGCGGGGGACTAGTGGGCTACGAGCAGTACTTC.

This clonotype was observed many times. The gene calls are TRBV24-1 and TRBJ2-1; D unclear. This CDR3 is 16 amino acids long. Germline CDR1 KGHDR, CDR2 SFDVKD. V was cut by 2 bases and J by 2 bases, with 12 bases left in between. DNA of the CDR3: TGTGCCACCAGTGATTCCTCGCAGGCAGCCTACAATGAGCAGTTCTTC. Amino acids: CATSDSSQAAYNEQFF.

The chain is built from TRBV5-1 and TRBJ2-1; D perhaps matches TRBD2 (6 bases). Germline CDR1 and CDR2: SGHRS and YFSETQ. Trimming removed 4 bases at V and 7 bases at J, with 21 bases between. CDR3 length equals 16 residues. The CDR3 DNA follows: TGCGCCAGCAGCCTTACCCAGCACCGGACTACGAATGAGCAGTTCTTC. As protein: CASSLTQHRTTNEQFF.

This clonotype was counted ten times or more. This chain connects TRBV5-1 to TRBJ2-1, with D tentatively TRBD2 (5 bases). The V and J ends lost 3 bases and 2 bases respectively, with 12 bases between them. CDR1 is SGHRS, CDR2 YFSETQ, per germline. The CDR3 runs 15 residues. This CDR3 reads CASSSSGYTYNEQFF. Here the CDR3 DNA reads TGCGCCAGCAGCTCCAGCGGATACACCTACAATGAGCAGTTCTTC.

The V call is TRBV9, the J call TRBJ2-1; tentative D call: TRBD2 (5 bases). Per germline, CDR1 SGDLS and CDR2 YYNGEE. There are 14 residues in the CDR3. Trimming cost V 4 bases and J 3 bases, with 11 bases left between them. The CDR3 here is CASSPGLDYNEQFF. CDR3 sequence (DNA): TGTGCCAGCAGCCCCGGACTGGACTACAATGAGCAGTTCTTC.

The chain combines TRBV10-1 with TRBJ2-3, with D possibly being TRBD1 (5 bases). Trimming stripped 3 bases from V and 9 bases from J, with 13 bases between. The germline V gene encodes CDR1 WNHNN and CDR2 SYGVQD (reference sequence). The CDR3 totals 13 residues. CDR3 region: CASSDEGVRTQYF. The CDR3 DNA sequence: TGCGCCAGCAGTGATGAAGGGGTACGAACGCAGTATTTT.

Ten or more counts support this clonotype. The rearrangement links TRBV20-1 to TRBJ2-1, with D uncertain. The CDR3 runs to 11 residues. V shed 8 bases and J shed 5 bases, with 10 bases lying between them. Germline V gene lookup returns CDR1 DFQATT and CDR2 SNEGSKA (reference sequence). The CDR3 nucleotides are TGCAGTACAAAAGTGAACAATGAGCAGTTCTTC. This sequence encodes CSTKVNNEQFF.

This clonotype was picked up a small number of times. The V call is TRBV30, the J call TRBJ2-7; D not certain. Germline V CDR1 and CDR2: GTSNPN, SVGIG (reference sequence). V gave up 6 bases and J gave up 5 bases, with 20 bases separating them. The CDR3 extends over 14 amino acids. CDR3 in amino acids: CACQPSFILNEQYF. The CDR3 coding sequence is TGTGCCTGCCAACCCTCCTTTATTTTGAACGAGCAGTACTTC. The full variable domain, with the rest looked up from reference TRBV30 and TRBJ2-7, is SQTIHQWPATLVQPVGSPLSLECTVEGTSNPNLYWYRQAAGRGLQLLFYSVGIGQISSEVPQNLSASRPQDRQFILSSKKLLLSDSGFYLCACQPSFILNEQYFGPGTRLTVT.

The CDR3 sequence: CASSLAPIDEQFF. The CDR3 region has the DNA TGTGCCAGCAGCTTGGCCCCGATTGATGAGCAGTTCTTC. V gene TRBV5-6 combines with J gene TRBJ2-1; no definite D call. The V gene lost 0 bases and the J gene lost 8 bases, with 9 bases spanning the gap. The CDR3 sequence is 13 residues long. Germline CDR1 SGHDT, CDR2 YYEEEE.

This clonotype was recorded many times. The chain joins TRBV9 to TRBJ2-3; D remains ambiguous. The CDR3 totals 15 residues. Trimming shortened V by 0 bases and J by 1 base, and 9 bases separated the two germline ends. From germline, CDR1 is SGDLS and CDR2 YYNGEE. The DNA of the CDR3 is TGTGCCAGCAGCGTAGGGTCCAAGGGCACAGATACGCAGTATTTT. It is translated as CASSVGSKGTDTQYF.

The V gene is TRBV15, the J gene TRBJ2-1; 12 bases fit TRBD1. Per the germline V gene, CDR1 is LNHNV and CDR2 is YYDKDF (reference sequence). V trimming: 0 bases; J trimming: 6 bases; junction bases outside the gene matches: 6. CDR3 size: 17 residues. The CDR3 sequence is CATSRDLWGQGANEQFF. CDR3 nucleotides: TGTGCCACCAGCAGAGATCTTTGGGGACAGGGGGCCAATGAGCAGTTCTTC.

The rearrangement links TRBV2 to TRBJ2-1, with D unresolved. Trimming shortened V by 8 bases and J by 4 bases, and 12 bases separated the two germline ends. The length of the CDR3 is 13 residues. The germline V gene has CDR1 SNHLY and CDR2 FYNNEI. The CDR3 DNA follows: TGTGCCAGCTTGGGCGGAATTTACAATGAGCAGTTCTTC. Amino acids: CASLGGIYNEQFF.

In its sample, this clonotype was seen a few times. CDR3 region: CASSLADTGELFF. CDR3 in DNA: TGCGCCAGCAGCTTGGCGGACACCGGGGAGCTGTTTTTT. This sequence joins TRBV5-1 and TRBJ2-2; D unclear. Per the germline V gene, CDR1 is SGHRS and CDR2 is YFSETQ. V lost 0 bases to trimming and J lost 3 bases, with 3 bases between them. The CDR3 runs to 13 residues.